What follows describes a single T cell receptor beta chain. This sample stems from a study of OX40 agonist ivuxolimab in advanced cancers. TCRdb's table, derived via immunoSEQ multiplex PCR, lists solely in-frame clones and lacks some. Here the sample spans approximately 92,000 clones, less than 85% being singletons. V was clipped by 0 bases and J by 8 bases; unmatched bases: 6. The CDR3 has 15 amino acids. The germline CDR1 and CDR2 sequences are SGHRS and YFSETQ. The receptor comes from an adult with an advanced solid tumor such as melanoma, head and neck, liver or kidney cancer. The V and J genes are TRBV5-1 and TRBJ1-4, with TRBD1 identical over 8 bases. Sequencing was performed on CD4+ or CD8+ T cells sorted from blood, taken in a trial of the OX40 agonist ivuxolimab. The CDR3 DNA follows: TGCGCCAGCAGCTTGGGAGACAGGGGAGGGGAAAAACTGTTTTTT. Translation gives CASSLGDRGGEKLFF.